This section outlines one T cell receptor beta chain sequence together with its context. The antigen it binds to is not known. No clone much larger than this one lies a single base away; base qualities are absent. The time point label for this specimen denotes: 30 days after allogeneic hematopoietic stem cell transplantation. At 30 days after allogeneic hematopoietic stem cell transplantation, peripheral blood mononuclear cells were collected from the patients. The reads were generated on an Illumina MiSeq. The SMARTer RACE cDNA Amplification kit was used to reverse transcribe the RNA, and the TCR beta CDR3 region was then amplified. RNA from sorted cells was extracted with the RNeasy Mini Kit. Illumina paired-end sequencing was used to sequence the TCR beta amplicons. The authors' analysis ran thus. MiXCR, VDJtools and the tcR R package were the tools used to analyze the TCR repertoire. Diversity was quantified with the inverse Simpson index, and clones were binned as rare, small, medium or expanded by repertoire proportion. TCRdb itself trimmed the public reads at Q25 with fastp, ran MiXCR and retained productive beta chains. Rows with one shared CDR3 protein collapse into an entry with the most common genes and DNA. The V and J calls were not made by the authors but by TCRdb's processing. The sample records 4,000 to 5,000 distinct CDR3 sequences, over 95% of which are singletons. The ten largest clones capture about 37% of the sample.

This specimen belongs to a study of regulatory T cells after allogeneic stem cell transplantation (dated by TCRdb to 2016 to 2019). The study in broad terms: Patients were divided into groups based on whether acute graft-versus-host disease developed within 100 days of stem cell transplantation. Between patients who did and did not develop acute graft-versus-host disease, the study compared the regulatory T-cell TCR repertoire following allogeneic stem cell transplantation. CD4+CD25+CD127- regulatory T cells were isolated from patient PBMCs by fluorescence-activated cell sorting. Conventional CD4+ T cells defined as CD4+CD25+/-CD127+ were also sorted and TCR-sequenced for comparison in the study.

The full study reports these points: None of the regulatory T-cell clones was shared across all patients, and no significant correlation was found between sorted cell numbers and the inverse Simpson index. Whether or not patients had graft-versus-host disease, conventional CD4+ T-cell repertoire diversity showed no significant difference. Because the patient sample size was small, the findings needed validation in a larger cohort. Top 10 regulatory T-cell clones occupied a significantly larger repertoire share in non-GvHD patients, suggesting expansion of presumably allo-specific protective clones. A less diverse, more focused regulatory T-cell TCR repertoire was observed in patients without graft-versus-host disease than in patients with the disease.

CDR1 and CDR2 (SGHTA, FQGTGA) derive from the germline V gene. The germline ends are 14 bases apart after V is trimmed by 4 bases and J by 4 bases. The CDR3 covers 15 residues, taking in both the cysteine and the phenylalanine. Of all the DNA, just the CDR3 is kept, 45 bases in frame from base 1. This chain joins TRBV7-3 to TRBJ2-1, with TRBD1 tentatively as D gene (5 bases match). The receptor's source is a human patient who had an allogeneic stem cell transplant, so the T cells may come from the graft donor. The sequences come from sorted CD4+ T cells from blood (whether regulatory or conventional is not recorded), collected 30 days after allogeneic stem cell transplant. This receptor carries the CDR3 CASSCTGPYYNEQFF. The bases are TGTGCCAGCAGCTGTACAGGCCCATATTACAATGAGCAGTTCTTC.